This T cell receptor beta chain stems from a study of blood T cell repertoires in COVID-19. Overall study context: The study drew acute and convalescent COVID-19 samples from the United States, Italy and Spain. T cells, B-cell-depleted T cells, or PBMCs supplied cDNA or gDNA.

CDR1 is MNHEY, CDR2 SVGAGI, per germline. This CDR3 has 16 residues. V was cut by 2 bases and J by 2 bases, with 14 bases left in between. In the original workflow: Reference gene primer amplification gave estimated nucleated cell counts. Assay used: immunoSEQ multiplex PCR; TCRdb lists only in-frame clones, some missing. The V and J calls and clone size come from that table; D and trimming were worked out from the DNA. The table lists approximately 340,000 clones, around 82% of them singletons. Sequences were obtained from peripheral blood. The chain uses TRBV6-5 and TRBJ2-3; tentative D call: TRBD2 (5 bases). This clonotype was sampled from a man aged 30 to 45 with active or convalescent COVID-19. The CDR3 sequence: CASSYRPSGDTDTQYF. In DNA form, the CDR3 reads TGTGCCAGCAGTTACCGGCCATCCGGGGACACAGATACGCAGTATTTT.